This TCR beta chain was sequenced for a study of blood T cell repertoires in COVID-19. Looking at the study overall: Sites across the United States, Italy and Spain contributed samples from acute and convalescent COVID-19. In each case, the material was cDNA or gDNA derived from T cells, B-cell-depleted T cells, or PBMCs.

Source study methods: Amplifying reference gene primers gave estimates of nucleated cell counts. The table came from immunoSEQ multiplex PCR; TCRdb's copy has only in-frame clones and leaves some out. That table is the source of V, J and clone size, and D and trimming were worked out from the DNA. Of approximately 70,000 clones listed, approximately 85% were seen once; the top ten hold 35% to 40%. The sequence derives from a woman older than 75 with active or convalescent COVID-19. The sequenced sample consisted of peripheral blood.

Here the CDR3 reads CASSNPSQPQHF. The CDR3 nucleotides read TGTGCCAGCAGTAACCCGAGTCAGCCCCAGCATTTT. V gene TRBV6-2 or TRBV6-3 combines with J gene TRBJ1-5, with no clear D. The CDR3 sequence is 12 residues long. Germline V CDR1 and CDR2: MNHEY, SVGEGT. With 5 bases removed from V and 6 bases from J, the gap between germline ends came to 8 bases.